This T cell receptor beta chain was retrieved from a study of shared clonotypes between healthy human individuals. Study findings and constraints: Unshared clonotypes carried lower generation probabilities than those common to all four donors. Clonotype sharing among the donors was expected to vary with sequencing depth. Generally, estimated richness proved larger in naive subsets than it did in memory subsets.

The germline V gene encodes CDR1 ENHRY and CDR2 SYGVKD. The length of the CDR3 is 15 residues. V lost 10 bases, J lost 6 bases, and 8 bases stayed unmatched. Concerning this clone itself: Its antigen is still unknown.

Measured with immunoSEQ multiplex PCR; TCRdb has only the in-frame clones, and not every one. The sample consists of millions of clones, roughly 94% of them appearing once. The chain combines TRBV10-3 with TRBJ2-2; 13 nucleotides agree with TRBD2. The receptor was derived from a man aged 18 to 29 in good health. The source material was naive CD4+ T cells sorted from blood. Subset reported: CD45RA+ positively selected. CDR3 nucleotide sequence: TGTGCCAACTCGGATGGACTAGCGGGAGCCGGGGAGCTGTTTTTT. Amino acids: CANSDGLAGAGELFF.